The present T cell receptor beta chain was sequenced within a study of T cell repertoires in cytomegalovirus infection. The length of the CDR3 is 15 residues. Trimming removed 7 bases at V and 8 bases at J, with 21 bases between. TCRdb re-analysed the reads in MiXCR, keeping a single row per CDR3 protein. The sample records hundreds of thousands of distinct CDR3 sequences, around 29% being singletons. As for this clonotype: Its antigen is not known.

The source is a human donor in good health (CMV status not recorded). Some clones in this sample may be carry-over from other donors' samples. The chain has TRBV12-3 or TRBV12-4 and TRBJ1-3; weak D call: TRBD1 (5 bases). The material sequenced was cultured CD8+ T cells from PBMCs, taken from culture after CMV antigen stimulation. For the CDR3, the DNA is TGTGCCAGCAACCCACTTGGGGGTCTAGGAGACACCATATATTTT. Its protein product is CASNPLGGLGDTIYF.